This is a list of T cell receptor beta chains from one sample in a study of shared clonotypes between healthy human individuals. The repertoire was sequenced with immunoSEQ multiplex PCR; TCRdb's copy has only in-frame clones and lacks some. The profile covers around 2.1 million clones, with 95% appearing a single time and around 0.13% taken by the ten largest. Sequencing was performed on naive CD4+ T cells sorted from blood. Receptors were obtained from a man younger than 35 in good health. CDR3s include the opening cysteine and the closing phenylalanine or tryptophan. A D gene is named only where the DNA matches it firmly. Clone size, where shown, is once, few, many, or a class for clones that have expanded.

V	D	size	length	J	CDR3	DNA
TRBV10-3	.	.	16	TRBJ1-2	CASHPGGRKYNYGYTF	TGTGCCTCTCACCCCGGGGGGAGAAAGTATAACTATGGCTACACCTTC
TRBV29-1	.	once	14	TRBJ2-4	CSVVLGKGKNIQYF	TGCAGCGTTGTTCTTGGAAAAGGCAAAAACATTCAGTACTTC
TRBV6-5	.	.	13	TRBJ1-2	CASSWDGNYGYTF	TGTGCCAGCAGTTGGGACGGTAACTATGGCTACACCTTC
TRBV4-3	TRBD1	.	15	TRBJ2-7	CASSQDGTGAYEQYF	TGCGCCAGCAGCCAAGATGGGACAGGGGCCTACGAGCAGTACTTC
TRBV10-3	.	once	15	TRBJ1-4	CAISESGGANEKLFF	TGTGCCATCAGTGAGTCGGGGGGAGCTAATGAAAAACTGTTTTTT
TRBV5-6	.	once	15	TRBJ1-2	CASSLEGPLSYGYTF	TGTGCCAGCAGCTTGGAGGGGCCTTTAAGCTATGGCTACACCTTC
TRBV6-1	.	.	13	TRBJ1-1	CASSVKTGMEAFF	TGTGCCAGCAGTGTAAAGACGGGAATGGAAGCTTTCTTT
TRBV5-4	.	.	16	TRBJ1-1	CASSSGPMGGGTEAFF	TGTGCCAGCAGCTCCGGGCCTATGGGAGGGGGCACTGAAGCTTTCTTT
TRBV9	.	.	14	TRBJ2-7	CASTKDGVPYEQYF	TGTGCCAGCACCAAAGATGGGGTGCCCTACGAGCAGTACTTC
TRBV7-3	.	.	13	TRBJ1-5	CASSLGQNQPQHF	TGTGCCAGCAGCCTCGGACAAAATCAGCCCCAGCATTTT
TRBV20-1	.	.	10	TRBJ2-1	CSALENEQFF	TGCAGTGCACTGGAGAATGAGCAGTTCTTC
TRBV6-1	.	.	14	TRBJ1-5	CASSEMGGGQPQHF	TGTGCCAGCAGTGAGATGGGGGGTGGCCAGCCCCAGCATTTT
TRBV27	.	few	12	TRBJ1-3	CASSSTGNTIYF	TGTGCCAGCAGTTCGACTGGAAACACCATATATTTT
TRBV7-3	TRBD1	.	16	TRBJ2-7	CASSKTGQGAINEQYF	TGTGCCAGCAGCAAAACAGGCCAGGGGGCTATTAATGAGCAGTACTTC
TRBV6-1	.	.	14	TRBJ2-5	CASSEGGKKETQYF	TGTGCCAGCAGTGAAGGGGGCAAGAAAGAGACCCAGTACTTC
TRBV5-5	.	.	13	TRBJ2-7	CASSSVVEGPLFF	TGTGCCAGCAGCTCTGTGGTGGAGGGCCCTCTCTTTTTC
TRBV28	.	.	15	TRBJ2-3	CASSLGGSGTDTQYF	TGTGCCAGCAGTTTAGGGGGATCCGGCACAGATACGCAGTATTTT
TRBV5-4	.	.	13	TRBJ2-5	CASSLLQQETQYF	TGTGCCAGCAGCTTGTTACAGCAAGAGACCCAGTACTTC
TRBV28	TRBD2	.	14	TRBJ2-1	CAIQGTSAPDEQFF	TGTGCCATCCAGGGGACTAGCGCTCCGGATGAGCAGTTCTTC
TRBV6-1	.	.	12	TRBJ2-5	CASSEDTGPEDF	TGTGCCAGCAGTGAAGATACAGGACCCGAGGACTTC
TRBV7-2	TRBD2	.	16	TRBJ2-1	CASRDTSGGAYNEQFF	TGTGCCAGCAGGGATACTAGCGGGGGGGCCTACAATGAGCAGTTCTTC
TRBV7-9	.	.	12	TRBJ2-7	CASSLTSYEQYF	TGTGCCAGCAGCTTAACCTCCTACGAGCAGTACTTC
TRBV28	.	.	14	TRBJ2-1	CASSLATSRNEQFF	TGTGCCAGCAGTTTAGCCACCTCTAGGAATGAGCAGTTCTTC
TRBV5-5	.	.	15	TRBJ1-5	CASSQDAGVAQPQHF	TGTGCCAGCAGCCAAGACGCTGGGGTAGCTCAGCCCCAGCATTTT
TRBV30	.	.	15	TRBJ2-4	CAWGNLRGAKNIQYF	TGTGCCTGGGGGAACCTCCGGGGCGCCAAAAACATTCAGTACTTC
TRBV5-7	.	once	10	TRBJ2-4	CASPRDEKYF	TGTGCCAGCCCCCGGGACGAGAAGTACTTC
TRBV5-1	.	.	14	TRBJ1-3	CASSYSGSGNTIYF	TGCGCCAGCAGCTACAGTGGTTCTGGAAACACCATATATTTT
TRBV7-9	.	.	14	TRBJ1-2	CASSLEGVGYGYTF	TGTGCCAGCAGCTTAGAAGGGGTAGGCTATGGCTACACCTTC
TRBV30	TRBD1	.	18	TRBJ1-5	CAWSGGTGVFLSNQPQHF	TGTGCCTGGAGTGGAGGGACAGGGGTTTTTCTAAGCAATCAGCCCCAGCATTTT
TRBV5-5	.	.	14	TRBJ1-1	CASSFPGENTEAFF	TGTGCCAGCAGCTTCCCAGGGGAGAACACTGAAGCTTTCTTT
TRBV28	.	.	13	TRBJ1-1	CASGNREDTEAFF	TGTGCCAGCGGAAACAGGGAGGATACTGAAGCTTTCTTT
TRBV5-1	TRBD1	.	14	TRBJ1-1	CASRKTGADTEAFF	TGCGCCAGCAGGAAGACAGGGGCGGACACTGAAGCTTTCTTT
TRBV10-2	.	.	13	TRBJ1-6	CAGSAISGSPLHF	TGCGCCGGCAGTGCCATCAGCGGGTCACCCCTCCACTTT
TRBV27	.	.	15	TRBJ2-7	CASRTTRIPADEQYF	TGTGCCAGCAGGACGACTAGAATCCCGGCTGACGAGCAGTACTTC
TRBV7-2	.	.	12	TRBJ2-5	CASSAGRETQYF	TGTGCCAGCAGCGCGGGAAGAGAGACCCAGTACTTC
TRBV4-1	TRBD1	.	16	TRBJ1-2	CASSLRATGGSYGYTF	TGCGCCAGCAGCCTTCGAGCGACAGGGGGTTCCTATGGCTACACCTTC
TRBV7-2	.	few	13	TRBJ1-2	CASSPQTGYGYTF	TGTGCCAGCAGCCCCCAGACAGGATATGGCTACACCTTC
TRBV5-1	TRBD1	.	14	TRBJ1-1	CASSPITGATEAFF	TGCGCCAGCAGCCCCATCACAGGGGCCACTGAAGCTTTCTTT
TRBV28	TRBD1	.	16	TRBJ2-1	CASSSAGQGPLDEQFF	TGTGCCAGCAGTTCCGCGGGACAGGGACCTTTAGATGAGCAGTTCTTC
TRBV4-1	.	.	13	TRBJ1-5	CASSLRSNQPQHF	TGCGCCAGCAGCCTGCGGAGCAATCAGCCCCAGCATTTT
TRBV5-1	.	.	15	TRBJ1-1	CASSFGGPMEWVAFF	TGCGCCAGCAGCTTTGGGGGACCCATGGAGTGGGTAGCTTTCTTT
TRBV11-3	.	.	14	TRBJ2-5	CASSPGAGTETQYF	TGTGCCAGCAGCCCCGGGGCCGGGACGGAGACCCAGTACTTC
TRBV2	.	.	12	TRBJ2-3	CASRNVRDTQYF	TGTGCCAGCAGGAATGTGAGGGATACGCAGTATTTT
TRBV2	.	.	14	TRBJ2-7	CASTPMVGTYEQYF	TGTGCCAGCACCCCTATGGTGGGTACCTACGAGCAGTACTTC
TRBV28	.	.	11	TRBJ1-4	CASSQYEKLFF	TGTGCCAGCAGTCAGTATGAAAAACTGTTTTTT
TRBV5-4	.	.	12	TRBJ2-7	CASSRGLEEQYF	TGTGCCAGCAGCCGAGGGTTGGAGGAGCAGTACTTC